Reported below is one T cell receptor (beta chain). The antigen is undetermined. This entry comes from a study of Ad26.COV2.S vaccination and SARS-CoV-2 variants. The CDR3 is 17 residues long. The germline V gene encodes CDR1 MNHNS and CDR2 SASEGT. Trimming removed 4 bases at V and 5 bases at J, with 20 bases between. The treatment here: around 19 received Ad26.COV2.S at low or high dose, single or two shots; about 5 received placebo; per-sample allocation not given. Material that was analyzed had been drawn on day 63 after the first vaccine or placebo injection. The protocol was immunoSEQ multiplex PCR, while the TCRdb copy is restricted to in-frame clones and leaves out a portion. Counted here are about 680,000 clones, more than 80% occurring once; the ten biggest clones make up roughly 1.5%. Overall study findings and caveats: Those who received vaccine or placebo ended up with similar non-spike TCR breadth. Spike-specific TCR breadth in vaccine recipients exceeded that seen in placebo recipients.

The rearrangement joins TRBV6-1 to TRBJ2-2, with D perhaps matching TRBD1 or TRBD2 (5 bases each). This sequence originates from a person between 18 and 59 years old who received the Ad26.COV2.S COVID-19 vaccine or a placebo. The specimen was peripheral blood, collected in a trial of Ad26.COV2.S vaccine versus placebo. The CDR3 loop is CASSGWIGGLKTGELFF. In DNA form, the CDR3 reads TGTGCCAGCAGTGGGTGGATTGGGGGTCTTAAAACCGGGGAGCTGTTTTTT.